The table lists the clone carrying this T cell receptor (beta chain) with a few counts. The sample originates from a study of blood T cell repertoires in COVID-19. Across the study: Specimens from acute and convalescent COVID-19 originated in the United States, Italy and Spain. T cells, B-cell-depleted T cells, or PBMCs provided the cDNA or gDNA that served as material.

The germline V gene encodes CDR1 KGHSH and CDR2 LQKENI. The CDR3 sequence is 12 residues long. V was pared by 3 bases and J by 8 bases, with 7 bases between. Authors' data handling: Amplification of reference gene primers provided the estimated nucleated cell counts. Profiling relied on immunoSEQ multiplex PCR, and the TCRdb table lists in-frame clones only, not all of them. The DNA gave D and trimming, while V, J and clone size come from that table. The repertoire holds roughly 260,000 clones, with about 89% as singletons. Source material: peripheral blood. The rearrangement links TRBV18 to TRBJ2-2; D unclear. The sequence was collected from a woman in her fifties or sixties with acute or convalescent COVID-19. The CDR3 DNA sequence: TGTGCCAGCTCACCTTCCAGGGGGGAGCTGTTTTTT. It codes for CASSPSRGELFF. The variable domain in full, completed from reference TRBV18 and TRBJ2-2, reads NAGVMQNPRHLVRRRGQEARLRCSPMKGHSHVYWYRQLPEEGLKFMVYLQKENIIDESGMPKERFSAEFPKEGPSILRIQQVVRGDSAAYFCASSPSRGELFFGEGSRLTVL.